This T cell receptor beta chain was sequenced in a study of a mutant IDH1 vaccine in newly diagnosed glioma. The overall study: Beginning 4-6 weeks after radiotherapy alone, or with temozolomide cycles, vaccination took place. Patients got radiotherapy, temozolomide, or both beforehand, and most got both.

The CDR3 has 16 residues. CDR1 SGHVS and CDR2 FQNEAQ come from the germline V gene. The V end was cut by 6 bases, the J end by 4 bases, with 18 bases between. The time point: week 5, during vaccination. The content of each vaccine dose was 300 ug of mutant IDH1 20-mer peptide, and topical imiquimod accompanied it. The donors' diagnosis was new WHO grade 3 or 4 astrocytoma that was IDH1-mutant and ATRX-lost. Turning to this clone: The antigen is undetermined.

The repertoire was sequenced with immunoSEQ multiplex PCR; TCRdb's copy has only in-frame clones and lacks some. The sample carries 30,000 to 40,000 clones, about four fifths recorded once. The chain carries TRBV7-8 and TRBJ2-2; possible D gene TRBD2, 7 bases. The sample in question was PBMCs, obtained from a glioma patient whose treatment included an IDH1 peptide vaccine. The receptor comes from a man in his fifties or sixties with glioma. CDR3: CASSSQGGGATGELFF. The CDR3 bases are TGTGCCAGCAGTTCTCAAGGAGGGGGGGCCACCGGGGAGCTGTTTTTT.